A single sample is the source of the 5 T cell receptor beta chains below, sequenced in a study of blood T cell repertoires in COVID-19 (dated by TCRdb to about 2020). Library construction relied on the immunoSEQ multiplex PCR assay. Drawn from immuneACCESS, this table holds only the in-frame rearrangements with V and J called that TCRdb kept. Clones are partly lost; checked studies trace under half to an unresolved V gene and leave the rest unexplained. In all, the sample holds 70,000 to 90,000 clones, and about 90% of those were seen once. In total, the top ten clones hold less than 45% of the sample. The sample comprised peripheral blood. These TCRs come from a human donor in a cohort sampled during active COVID-19.

This rearrangement joins TRBV12-5 to TRBJ2-7, with 10 positions matching TRBD1. The CDR3 consists of 15 residues. With 1 base clipped from V and 2 bases from J, the junction kept 2 bases outside the gene matches. The V gene's germline CDR1 is LGHNT and CDR2 FRNRAP. The CDR3 DNA is TGTGCTAGTGGTTTGGGGGACAGGGGAACCTACGAGCAGTACTTC. Translated, it gives CASGLGDRGTYEQYF.

The chain couples TRBV7-2 to TRBJ2-7, with 8 bases lining up with TRBD2. V lost 5 bases and J lost 4; bases outside the gene matches: 7. The CDR3 contains 14 residues. Germline CDR1 reads SGHTA; CDR2 reads FQGNSA. The CDR3 protein is CASSARGDKYEQYF. CDR3 DNA: TGTGCCAGCAGCGCGCGGGGGGACAAGTACGAGCAGTACTTC.

The J gene is TRBJ1-5, the V gene TRBV19; D possibly corresponds to TRBD1 (6 bases). The CDR3 runs 15 residues. The germline V and J ends were trimmed by 11 bases and 2 bases, with 19 bases remaining between them. Looked up from germline, CDR1 is LNHDA and CDR2 is SQIVND (reference sequence). The CDR3 region is CAVRPGGQGNQPQHF. The CDR3 DNA sequence: TGTGCCGTTCGACCCGGGGGGCAGGGCAATCAGCCCCAGCATTTT.

This clone was counted a few times. As DNA, the CDR3 is TGTGCCAGCAGTGACACCGTAGATCAGCCCCAGCATTTT. Its protein product is CASSDTVDQPQHF. The rearrangement joins TRBV28 to TRBJ1-5; D remains ambiguous. Germline CDR1 reads MDHEN; CDR2 reads SYDVKM. The V end was cut by 5 bases, the J end by 5 bases, with 10 bases between. The CDR3 is 13 residues long.

This clone was recorded only once. The rearrangement links TRBV5-1 to TRBJ1-4; D ambiguous. Germline-derived CDR1 and CDR2 are SGHRS and YFSETQ. Deletions cut 4 bases from V and 0 bases from J, with 7 bases between. This CDR3 is built from 14 residues. Here the CDR3 reads CASSPVATNEKLFF. The CDR3 DNA reads TGCGCCAGCAGCCCGGTTGCAACTAATGAAAAACTGTTTTTT.